This T cell receptor (beta chain) was identified during a study of early T cells in non-severe SARS-CoV-2 infection. V shed 5 bases and J shed 4 bases, with 19 bases lying between them. Germline CDR1 is SEHNR and CDR2 is FQNEAQ (reference sequence). This CDR3 spans 16 amino acids. This clonotype was observed a few times. TCRdb analysed the 5' RACE reads with MiXCR anew, one entry per CDR3 protein. The sample yields tens of thousands of distinct CDR3 sequences, around an eighth seen once. The chain is built from TRBV7-9 and TRBJ2-3, with D tentatively TRBD1 (5 bases). Sequencing used whole blood. This sequence originates from an adult who was a healthcare worker with PCR-confirmed SARS-CoV-2 infection or an uninfected control (not recorded which). The CDR3 DNA is TGTGCCAGCAGCCTCAAGGGAAGGGGAAGGGCAGATACGCAGTATTTT. It specifies CASSLKGRGRADTQYF.